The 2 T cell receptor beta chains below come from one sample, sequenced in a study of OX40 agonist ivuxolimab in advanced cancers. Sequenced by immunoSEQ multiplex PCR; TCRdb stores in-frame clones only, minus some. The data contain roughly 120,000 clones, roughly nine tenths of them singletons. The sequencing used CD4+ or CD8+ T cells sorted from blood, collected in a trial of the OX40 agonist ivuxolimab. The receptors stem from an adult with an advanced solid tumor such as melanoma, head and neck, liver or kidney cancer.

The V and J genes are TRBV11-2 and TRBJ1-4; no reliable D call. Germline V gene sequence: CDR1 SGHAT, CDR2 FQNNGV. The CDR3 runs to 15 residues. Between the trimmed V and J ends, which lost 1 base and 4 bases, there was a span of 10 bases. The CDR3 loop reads CASSLVWRDNEKLFF. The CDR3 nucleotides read TGTGCCAGCAGCTTAGTTTGGCGGGATAATGAAAAACTGTTTTTT.

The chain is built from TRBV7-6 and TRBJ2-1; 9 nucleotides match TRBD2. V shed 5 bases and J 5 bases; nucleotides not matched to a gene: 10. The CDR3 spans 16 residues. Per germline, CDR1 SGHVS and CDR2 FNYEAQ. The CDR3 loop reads CASSPRVAGAHNEQFF. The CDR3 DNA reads TGTGCCAGCAGCCCAAGGGTAGCGGGGGCCCACAATGAGCAGTTCTTC.